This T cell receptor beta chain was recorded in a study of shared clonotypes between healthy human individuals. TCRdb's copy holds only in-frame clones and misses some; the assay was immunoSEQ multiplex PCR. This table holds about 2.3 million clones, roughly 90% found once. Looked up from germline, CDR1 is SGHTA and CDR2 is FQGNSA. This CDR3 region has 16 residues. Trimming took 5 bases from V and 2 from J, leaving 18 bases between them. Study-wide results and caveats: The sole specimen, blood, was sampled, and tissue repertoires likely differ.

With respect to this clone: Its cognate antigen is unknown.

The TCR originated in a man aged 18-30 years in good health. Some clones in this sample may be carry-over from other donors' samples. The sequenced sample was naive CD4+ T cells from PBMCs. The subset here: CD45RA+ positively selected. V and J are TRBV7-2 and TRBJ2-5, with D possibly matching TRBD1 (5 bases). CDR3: CASSQGGAVRQETQYF. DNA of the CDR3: TGTGCCAGCAGCCAAGGTGGGGCCGTGCGACAAGAGACCCAGTACTTC.